The present T cell receptor beta chain was sequenced within a study of cytomegalovirus exposure and HLA in healthy donors (dated by TCRdb to between 2016 and 2019). In terms of the full investigation: An earlier analysis of 587 of the donors reported approximately 280 Gb of sequence data and 90 million to 120 million unique TCR beta sequences obtained from around 170 million T cells. About 280 gigabases of sequencing data and 70 million to 85 million unique TCR sequences were included in an early release covering 550 to 650 HLA-typed donors. Among the roughly 390 genotyped donors, around 81% belonged to the genetic ancestry cluster associated with self-reported Caucasian donors. The study aimed to test whether signatures of past pathogen exposure could be identified by cataloging public T cell receptors. Using immunosequencing, the study profiled T cell repertoires from 500 to 800 subjects and related those repertoires to cytomegalovirus serostatus. Besides the first cohort of some 670 subjects, a separate validation cohort made up of roughly 120 different subjects was used. To predict cytomegalovirus infection status, the study combined high-throughput TCR immunosequencing, statistical association of individual TCRs with disease status, and machine learning. A later analysis re-analyzed previously published TCR beta repertoires from approximately 670 donors and added high-resolution HLA genotyping to study TCR occurrence patterns. The later analysis used no new phenotypic data to find candidate immune exposures, relying instead on TCR beta sequences and their occurrence across donors. An earlier analysis of several hundred of the donors used high-throughput TCR beta sequencing to judge whether each TCR beta V gene segment behaved as functional or pseudogenic. Alongside the repertoire data, information on donor age, sex, ethnicity and CMV serostatus was compiled. A later genetic analysis took genome-wide SNP genotypes for about 65% of the 666 donors and used that subset as a discovery cohort. Every discovery cohort repertoire had been produced on one sequencing platform. Class I and class II HLA loci were covered by the typing at four-digit resolution. Typing coverage differed by locus: A, B, C, DRB1 and DQB1 were typed in roughly 620-640 donors, DQA1 in 500 to 550, DPA1 in over 600, and DPB1 in just under 490. Because of strong linkage in the cohort, 4 to 6 DR-DQ haplotypes were treated as single units for association and clustering. On average, 235,054 unique TCR beta nucleotide sequences were sequenced per donor among roughly 430 genotyped donors of the cohort, with 15% to 20% of those sequences being non-productive.

Library preparation employed the immunoSEQ multiplex PCR assay. The multiplex PCR relied on a mix of 60 forward primers for TCR Vbeta segments and 13 reverse primers for TCR Jbeta segments. The CDR3 region of rearranged TCR beta genes was amplified from genomic DNA by a multiplex PCR assay. On the Illumina HiSeq System, the amplified TCR beta libraries were sequenced as 87-base-pair reads. For the original study's pipeline: A later analysis tallied 75 million to 95 million unique TCR beta chains across the 700 or so repertoires, and around 10 million of those chains were shared by two or more donors. A nearest-neighbor algorithm error-corrected the raw reads and collapsed the reads into unique sequences, merging closely related sequences to remove PCR and sequencing errors. To assign V, D and J gene segments, CDR3 sequences were aligned to IMGT reference sequences. For a sequence to be retained, at least a six-nucleotide match to both a V gene segment and a J gene segment was required. Rearrangements were classified as productive when the CDR3 lacked stop codons and remained in frame with V and J, and all other rearrangements were classified as non-productive. Following IMGT convention, CDR3 was defined as the stretch from the second conserved V-encoded cysteine up to the conserved J-encoded phenylalanine. Sequences without an unambiguous match to a single V gene segment were excluded from the earlier analysis of about 600 of the donors. In an earlier analysis of roughly 600 of the donors, a V segment was called functional when productive rearrangements were above 56.7%, and segregating when the standard deviation between donors exceeded 5%. A statistical classification framework was developed to diagnose cytomegalovirus status using the catalog of TCR beta chain sequences. V and J gene assignment, in a later analysis, came from comparing TCR nucleotide sequences with IMGT/GENE-DB human TR gene sequences. A later analysis assigned CDR3 sequences and most-parsimonious VDJ recombination scenarios with the TCRdist pipeline. In a later analysis, every TCR beta chain was defined by the combination of its CDR3 amino acid sequence and its V-gene family, and reads without a unique V-gene family were dropped. As a way to deal with suspected cross-contamination and a sequencing artifact, a later analysis dropped 450 to 600 nucleotide sequences that were highly shared and had low generation probability. A later analysis calculated a clonal expansion index for each public chain from normalized within-repertoire ranks of inferred template counts. In a later analysis, generation probabilities were computed with a VDJ recombination model fitted to out-of-frame rearrangements, and the resulting probabilities were checked against IGoR. In a later analysis, TCR-TCR, TCR-HLA and TCR-CMV co-occurrence was scored with hypergeometric tests, and a repertoire-size bias correction was applied to TCR pairs. In a later analysis, false discovery rates were estimated by permuting HLA or CMV assignments 20 times. In a later analysis, co-occurring TCRs were grouped using DBSCAN, and TCRdist sequence similarity was added for clustering within HLA-allele-positive subsets. Repertoires with fewer than 30,000 or more than 120,000 public chains were left out of co-occurrence clustering, as were about five repertoires with anomalous nucleotide sharing. Drawn from immuneACCESS, this table holds only the in-frame rearrangements with V and J called that TCRdb kept. Clones are partly lost; checked studies trace under half to an unresolved V gene and leave the rest unexplained. That table is the source of V, J and clone size, and D and trimming were worked out from the DNA. Here the sample has about 37,000 clones; roughly 74% occur a single time. Jointly, the top ten make up less than 7% of the sample.

Details on this clone: No antigen is known for it. No qualities accompany the bases; no much larger clone lies one base away.

Overall results and qualifications from the work: In both the original and validation cohorts, the classifier was reported to diagnose cytomegalovirus status with high specificity and sensitivity. A later genetic analysis reported fewer N-insertions in productive TCRs among donors in an Asian-associated ancestry cluster than the approximately 700-donor mean. Presence/absence analyses assumed roughly uniform sequencing depth across donors, an assumption that may not hold. Most CMV-associated TCR beta chains appeared to be HLA-restricted in a later analysis, and the HLA associations seemed to be driven largely by CMV exposure. In a later analysis, HLA-associated TCR beta chains were found to be more clonally expanded and to have lower generation probabilities than equally common non-associated chains. Seventeen rarely observed V segments, including chromosome 9 orphons, were excluded from the earlier analysis of just under 600 of the donors because counts were too low. A total of about 180 TCR beta chains were listed by the study as associated with cytomegalovirus. A later analysis associated 15,000 or so TCR beta sequences with specific HLA alleles at a false discovery rate of 0.05. In vitro tests confirmed that three of the cytomegalovirus-associated TCR beta chains recognize cytomegalovirus antigens. CMV serostatus was the only immune exposure information available for the cohort. Because the 87-base-pair reads could not distinguish some IMGT-functional V segments, including TRBV6-2 and TRBV6-3, those segments were excluded. Linkage disequilibrium might explain the correlated functional status among segregating V segments, but an unknown experimental factor could not be ruled out. Because HLA typing was unavailable for some donors at each locus, only the typed subset was used in association tests. It was suggested by the authors that the approach could potentially be generalized to other disease states and immunological phenotypes. In a later analysis, TCR association rates were found to vary across HLA loci, with the most associated TCRs seen for DRB1 alleles and the fewest for HLA-C alleles. According to a later analysis, parvovirus B19, influenza, CMV and Epstein-Barr virus appeared linked to several top co-occurrence clusters. A further reported finding was that TCR beta sequences accurately predicted the HLA-A and HLA-B alleles for most subjects in the first cohort. An association between a missense DCLRE1C variant and V-gene and J-gene trimming of TCR beta chains was found in a later genetic analysis and replicated in an independent cohort. A cluster of highly shared sequence variants was judged likely to represent a technical artifact of the sequencing pipeline. While some public TCRs were present in many individuals, most TCR sequences turned up only very rarely across donors. When HLA alleles, especially DR and DQ, strongly co-occurred, attributing TCR associations to individual alleles was difficult. The cohort was sequenced for TCR beta chains only, and without alpha or paired-chain data the features that could be detected were limited. An earlier analysis of around 600 of the donors showed that most TCR beta V segments appeared in productive rearrangements either about 87% or about 30% of the time, which broadly matched IMGT annotations.

From cysteine to phenylalanine, the CDR3 is 12 amino acids long. The read is trimmed to its CDR3 DNA, 36 bases read in frame from base 1. The germline V gene yields MNHNS for CDR1 and SASEGT for CDR2. The junction carries 7 bases between V and J, which are trimmed by 1 base and 7 bases respectively. The cohort consisted of 600 or so healthy bone marrow donors. All cohort members were sampled while nominally healthy, although unrecorded immune exposures were likely present. The donor tested CMV seronegative and was one of the 352 seronegative cohort members. A peripheral blood sample was collected from each donor, and TCR beta sequencing was performed on peripheral blood mononuclear cells. The Qiagen DNeasy Blood Extraction Kit was used to extract genomic DNA from the blood cell samples.

The source of this sequence is a man younger than 45 in good health and CMV-seronegative. The sequencing input was PBMCs. The chain uses TRBV6-1 and TRBJ1-1; no D gene is confidently identified. The DNA is TGTGCCAGCAGTGAAGTTGTCGGTGAAGCTTTCTTT. Its product reads: CASSEVVGEAFF.